This passage covers 16 T cell receptor beta chains from one sample sequenced in a study of T-cell reconstitution after alpha-beta-depleted transplantation in children. Unique molecular identifiers were incorporated when the TCRbeta library was constructed. MiXCR, applied by TCRdb to the PCR reads, yields one record per CDR3 protein. The sample includes some 87,000 distinct CDR3 sequences, about 14% seen only once; the top ten take 20%. The sample in question was PBMCs, mostly from graft donor cells, obtained 180 days after TCRalphabeta/CD19-depleted stem cell transplant. These TCRs come from a male patient aged 2-15 years who had a stem cell transplant for acute lymphoblastic leukemia, so the T cells may come from the graft donor.

The gene calls are TRBV7-9 and TRBJ2-3; D uncertain. V was pared by 2 bases and J by 2 bases, with 5 bases between. Germline V gene lookup returns CDR1 SEHNR and CDR2 FQNEAQ (reference sequence). The CDR3 consists of 13 residues. The CDR3 nucleotides read TGTGCCAGCAGCTTATTTAACACAGATACGCAGTATTTT. It translates to CASSLFNTDTQYF. The full variable domain, its missing parts supplied by reference TRBV7-9 and TRBJ2-3, is DTGVSQNPRHKITKRGQNVTFRCDPISEHNRLYWYRQTLGQGPEFLTYFQNEAQLEKSRLLSDRFSAERPKGSFSTLEIQRTEQGDSAMYLCASSLFNTDTQYFGPGTRLTVL.

The table lists this clonotype with a few counts. The rearrangement links TRBV7-8 to TRBJ2-5, with 10 bases lining up with TRBD2. The junction had 3 bases not matched to a gene; V was cut back by 6 bases and J by 5 bases. Looked up from germline, CDR1 is SGHVS and CDR2 is FQNEAQ. This CDR3 region has 13 residues. CDR3 DNA sequence: TGTGCCAGCAGTAGCGGGGGGCGGGAGACCCAGTACTTC. Translated: CASSSGGRETQYF.

The rearrangement links TRBV6-2 or TRBV6-3 to TRBJ2-3, with D uncertain. The CDR3 totals 12 residues. Per the germline V gene, CDR1 is MNHEY and CDR2 is SVGEGT. Trimming shortened V by 7 bases and J by 2 bases, and 7 bases separated the two germline ends. CDR3 nucleotides: TGTGCCAGCAAGGCAGCCACAGATACGCAGTATTTT. This codes for CASKAATDTQYF.

This clonotype was counted only a few times. The V gene is TRBV5-1, the J gene TRBJ2-3; the match to TRBD2 covers 7 bases. The CDR3 totals 12 residues. Trimming took 2 bases from V and 14 from J; bases not matched to a gene: 8. Germline CDR1 reads SGHRS; CDR2 reads YFSETQ. In nucleotides, the CDR3 is TGCGCCAGCAGCTTCGGGGGGAAAGATCGGTATTTT. Protein sequence: CASSFGGKDRYF.

The rearrangement links TRBV2 to TRBJ1-1; the D gene is possibly TRBD1 (6 bases). V gave up 8 bases and J gave up 8 bases, with 15 bases separating them. The CDR3 runs to 12 residues. Germline loops: CDR1 SNHLY, CDR2 FYNNEI. The CDR3 loop reads CASAGGPPEAFF. The CDR3 DNA reads TGTGCCAGCGCGGGGGGGCCACCAGAAGCTTTCTTT.

This clonotype turned up a few times. The chain employs TRBV10-3 and TRBJ2-3, with 10 bases that match TRBD2. The CDR3 totals 14 residues. From germline, CDR1 is ENHRY and CDR2 SYGVKD. The V segment lost 7 bases and the J segment 6 bases; nucleotides outside the gene matches: 7. CDR3 sequence reads: CAINQGLATDTQYF. In DNA, the CDR3 is TGTGCCATCAATCAGGGACTAGCGACGGATACGCAGTATTTT.

The rearrangement uses TRBV7-9 and TRBJ2-1; TRBD2 matches at 8 bases. The CDR3 length is 15 residues. The germline V gene has CDR1 SEHNR and CDR2 FQNEAQ (reference sequence). V dropped 5 bases and J dropped 5; count of bases not matched to a gene: 8. This CDR3 reads CASSRTGTSNNEQFF. The CDR3 DNA sequence: TGTGCCAGCAGCCGGACCGGGACTAGTAACAATGAGCAGTTCTTC. The full variable domain, in which reference TRBV7-9 and TRBJ2-1 provide the parts outside the CDR3, is DTGVSQNPRHKITKRGQNVTFRCDPISEHNRLYWYRQTLGQGPEFLTYFQNEAQLEKSRLLSDRFSAERPKGSFSTLEIQRTEQGDSAMYLCASSRTGTSNNEQFFGPGTRLTVL.

The rearrangement uses TRBV7-2 and TRBJ2-7; 8 bases align to TRBD1. Germline V gene sequence: CDR1 SGHTA, CDR2 FQGNSA. Germline trimming cut 1 base from V and 3 bases from J; bases unmatched to any gene: 5. The CDR3 is 15 amino acids. The CDR3 region is CASSLEPGGYYEQYF. The CDR3 region has the DNA TGTGCCAGCAGCTTAGAACCAGGGGGCTACTACGAGCAGTACTTC.

This clonotype was detected only a few times. This chain links TRBV20-1 with TRBJ2-3; 10 bases align to TRBD1. Germline V lookup: CDR1 DFQATT, CDR2 SNEGSKA (reference sequence). The CDR3 runs 17 residues. J gave up 0 bases and V 6 bases, and 12 bases lay outside the gene matches. The DNA of the CDR3 is TGCAGTGCGGAAAATCCCGGGACAGGGGCTAGCACAGATACGCAGTATTTT. It specifies CSAENPGTGASTDTQYF.

This chain joins TRBV14 and TRBJ2-2; D might be TRBD1 (6 bases). The germline V and J ends were trimmed by 4 bases and 1 base, with 13 bases remaining between them. This CDR3 is built from 16 residues. Germline assignment: CDR1 SGHDN and CDR2 FVKESK. The CDR3 sequence is CASSRGQRLNTGELFF. Here the CDR3 DNA reads TGTGCCAGCAGCCGAGGACAGAGATTGAACACCGGGGAGCTGTTTTTT.

The chain combines TRBV19 with TRBJ1-5, with D maybe TRBD1 (5 bases). The V end was cut by 7 bases, the J end by 4 bases, with 20 bases between. The CDR3 covers 16 residues. CDR1 is LNHDA and CDR2 is SQIVND in the germline V gene (reference sequence). For the CDR3, the DNA is TGTGCCAGTACCTGGGGAGGGGCTGTTTATAATCAGCCCCAGCATTTT. Translation: CASTWGGAVYNQPQHF.

Ten or more counts support this clonotype. The chain is built from TRBV5-1 and TRBJ1-5; the D is unclear. Germline V gene lookup returns CDR1 SGHRS and CDR2 YFSETQ. The CDR3 is made up of 15 amino acids. Trimming left V 0 bases short and J 3 bases short, with 10 bases between. As DNA, the CDR3 is TGCGCCAGCAGCTTGGCCCCAGTCGCCAATCAGCCCCAGCATTTT. Translating it yields CASSLAPVANQPQHF.

This clonotype was detected many times. The genes are TRBV6-2 or TRBV6-3 and TRBJ2-4; D possibly corresponds to TRBD1 (5 bases). The V and J ends lost 0 bases and 2 bases respectively, with 8 bases between them. The CDR3 contains 15 residues. Germline CDR1 is MNHEY and CDR2 is SVGEGT. In DNA form, the CDR3 reads TGTGCCAGCAGTTACTCGTGGGGCCCCAAAAACATTCAGTACTTC. Translation gives CASSYSWGPKNIQYF.

This clonotype occurred a few times. The chain uses TRBV28 and TRBJ2-6; 7 positions match TRBD1. The germline gives CDR1 MDHEN, CDR2 SYDVKM. The V and J ends lost 0 bases and 4 bases, in that order; junction bases with no gene match: 3. The CDR3 extends over 16 amino acids. The CDR3 loop is CASSLWTGSGANVLTF. Written as DNA, the CDR3 is TGTGCCAGCAGTTTATGGACAGGGTCCGGGGCCAACGTCCTGACTTTC.

The sample holds a few counts of this clonotype. The V and J genes are TRBV24-1 and TRBJ2-1; maybe TRBD1 (8 bases). CDR3 size: 15 residues. The V gene lost 9 bases and the J gene lost 4 bases, with 18 bases spanning the gap. Germline lookup yields CDR1 KGHDR and CDR2 SFDVKD. The CDR3 region is CATGGAQGGYNEQFF. The CDR3 DNA follows: TGTGCCACCGGGGGGGCACAGGGGGGATACAATGAGCAGTTCTTC.

This clonotype was counted between two and nine times. The chain carries TRBV20-1 and TRBJ2-3; D is ambiguous. The CDR3 extends over 15 amino acids. V lost 0 bases and J 0 bases, leaving 10 bases between the germline ends. Germline loops: CDR1 DFQATT, CDR2 SNEGSKA (reference sequence). CDR3 amino acids: CSARDHKKSTDTQYF. Written as DNA, the CDR3 is TGCAGTGCTAGAGATCACAAGAAAAGCACAGATACGCAGTATTTT.